The 31 T cell receptor beta chains in this list originate from one sample, sequenced in a study of T cells expressing NK-cell markers. One entry per CDR3 protein, without DNA, is what TCRdb gives after re-calling the 5' RACE reads. The sample holds approximately 420,000 distinct CDR3 sequences. Sequencing was carried out using blood T cells: a sorted CD56 or NKG2C T cell subset, CD4+ or CD8+ T cells, or bulk PBMC T cells (not recorded which). All receptors derive from a woman aged 45-59 years in good health.

The V call is TRBV10-1, the J call TRBJ2-3; TCRdb's D call of TRBD2 is untestable without DNA. In germline, CDR1 is WNHNN, CDR2 SYGVQD (reference sequence). The CDR3 has 15 residues. The CDR3 loop is CASSESGRMFDTQYF.

This chain uses TRBV7-9 with TRBJ2-1; TCRdb returns TRBD2, unconfirmable since there is no DNA. Germline CDR1 SEHNR, CDR2 FQNEAQ (reference sequence). This CDR3 is 15 amino acids long. CDR3 in amino acids: CASSLGAGGVDEQFF.

The chain carries TRBV6-1 and TRBJ2-1. CDR1 and CDR2 (germline): MNHNS, SASEGT. This CDR3 region has 12 residues. The CDR3 is CASDVWEGEQFF.

V and J are TRBV12-3 or TRBV12-4 and TRBJ2-3; as DNA is missing, the TRBD2 call by TCRdb cannot be tested. The CDR3 contains 15 residues. This chain's CDR3 is CASSPGLAGGRPQYF.

This rearrangement joins TRBV6-6 to TRBJ2-6; TCRdb's D call of TRBD2 is untestable without DNA. Germline V gives CDR1 MNHNY, CDR2 SVGAGI (reference sequence). The CDR3 length is 21 residues. The CDR3 spells CASSYGSSGGQGYSGANVLTF.

V and J are TRBV12-3 or TRBV12-4 and TRBJ2-1. The CDR3 loop spans 13 amino acids. This CDR3 is CASEVGTTNEQFF.

CDR3 region: CASHGGHNEQFF. The gene calls are TRBV28 and TRBJ2-1; TCRdb picks TRBD1, but there is no DNA to check that call. This CDR3 has 12 residues. CDR1 and CDR2 (germline): MDHEN, SYDVKM.

The chain has TRBV20-1 and TRBJ2-3. The CDR3 has 14 residues. Germline assignment: CDR1 DFQATT and CDR2 SNEGSKA (reference sequence). CDR3 sequence: CSATTAASTDTQYF.

The chain employs TRBV7-9 and TRBJ2-5; TCRdb picks TRBD1, but there is no DNA to check that call. In germline, CDR1 is SEHNR, CDR2 FQNEAQ (reference sequence). The CDR3 totals 14 residues. This CDR3 reads CASSLAGFEKTQYF.

V gene TRBV29-1 combines with J gene TRBJ1-2; TCRdb selects TRBD1, and the lack of DNA leaves this call unchecked. Germline V CDR1 and CDR2: SQVTM, ANQGSEA. CDR3 length: 14 residues. The CDR3 here is CSVTSRDRRYGYTF.

V and J are TRBV5-1 and TRBJ2-4; the D call from TCRdb, TRBD2, cannot be confirmed without DNA. CDR1 is SGHRS, CDR2 YFSETQ, per germline. The CDR3 runs 17 residues. CDR3 sequence reads: CASTLDGGSLAKNIQYF. Combining the CDR3 with reference TRBV5-1 and TRBJ2-4 gives the whole variable domain KAGVTQTPRYLIKTRGQQVTLSCSPISGHRSVSWYQQTPGQGLQFLFEYFSETQRNKGNFPGRFSGRQFSNSRSEMNVSTLELGDSALYLCASTLDGGSLAKNIQYFGAGTRLSVL.

The chain couples TRBV12-3 or TRBV12-4 to TRBJ2-1. CDR3 length: 14 amino acids. This CDR3 reads CASSLKRKQSEQFF.

The gene calls are TRBV10-3 and TRBJ2-5. The CDR3 contains 13 residues. Looked up from germline, CDR1 is ENHRY and CDR2 is SYGVKD. The CDR3 sequence is CAIRGGPQETQYF.

This chain connects TRBV3-1 to TRBJ2-4; checking the TCRdb D call of TRBD2 is not possible without DNA. The CDR3 contains 13 residues. Per germline, CDR1 LGHDT and CDR2 YNNKEL (reference sequence). The chain's CDR3 is CASSTSGRYIQYF.

The rearrangement uses TRBV7-2 and TRBJ2-1; TCRdb reports TRBD2, a call that lacks DNA to check it against. The V gene's germline CDR1 is SGHTA and CDR2 FQGNSA. This CDR3 has 18 amino acids. The CDR3 here is CARLGLAEWEGAYNEQFF.

This sequence joins TRBV6-6 and TRBJ2-7; checking the TCRdb D call of TRBD2 is not possible without DNA. Germline V gene lookup returns CDR1 MNHNY and CDR2 SVGAGI (reference sequence). The CDR3 extends over 14 amino acids. This CDR3 reads CASSYVSGTGEQYF.

This chain connects TRBV5-1 to TRBJ1-1; absent DNA, TCRdb's TRBD1 call cannot be checked. Germline-derived CDR1 and CDR2 are SGHRS and YFSETQ. CDR3 size: 13 residues. The chain's CDR3 is CASSFKEGREAFF.

V is TRBV20-1 and J is TRBJ2-5. Germline V gene sequence: CDR1 DFQATT, CDR2 SNEGSKA (reference sequence). The CDR3 sequence is 14 residues long. The CDR3 is CSAYKAGSQETQYF.

This chain links TRBV7-2 with TRBJ2-2; TCRdb proposes TRBD2, but this gene call is untestable without DNA. The CDR3 length is 20 residues. In germline, CDR1 is SGHTA, CDR2 FQGNSA. CDR3 residues: CASSLVSAGEGQGGTGELFF.

The chain joins TRBV7-2 to TRBJ2-4; lacking DNA, the TRBD2 call made by TCRdb goes unchecked. Germline CDR1 reads SGHTA; CDR2 reads FQGNSA. This CDR3 is 13 amino acids long. The CDR3 loop is CASSAQGGNIQYF.

The genes are TRBV28 and TRBJ2-7; TCRdb reports TRBD2, a call that lacks DNA to check it against. This CDR3 has 12 residues. Germline CDR1 is MDHEN and CDR2 is SYDVKM. This CDR3 reads CASRTFPYEQYF.

The V call is TRBV6-5, the J call TRBJ2-3. The germline V gene has CDR1 MNHEY and CDR2 SVGAGI. The CDR3 spans 11 residues. CDR3: CASGRTDTQYF.

The genes are TRBV19 and TRBJ1-1. Germline-derived CDR1 and CDR2 are LNHDA and SQIVND (reference sequence). The length of the CDR3 is 15 residues. CDR3 sequence: CASSSTGPRNTEAFF.

This sequence joins TRBV4-1 and TRBJ2-1; TCRdb names TRBD1, which stays unverified in the absence of DNA. Germline-derived CDR1 and CDR2 are MGHRA and YSYEKL. There are 17 residues in the CDR3. The CDR3 protein is CASSHTAREFPLWEQFF.

The chain employs TRBV10-3 and TRBJ2-2; TCRdb calls TRBD1, which cannot be checked without DNA. Germline CDR1 and CDR2: ENHRY and SYGVKD. This CDR3 has 15 amino acids. This chain's CDR3 is CAIRGWTWSGGELFF.

The chain combines TRBV12-5 with TRBJ2-5; absent DNA, TCRdb's TRBD1 call cannot be checked. The CDR3 covers 16 residues. Germline lookup yields CDR1 LGHNT and CDR2 FRNRAP. This CDR3 reads CASGFGRQPQGETQYF.

V and J are TRBV20-1 and TRBJ1-4; TCRdb selects TRBD1, and the lack of DNA leaves this call unchecked. This CDR3 spans 17 amino acids. Per germline, CDR1 DFQATT and CDR2 SNEGSKA (reference sequence). CDR3 sequence: CSARDSRAPATNEKLFF.

V gene TRBV5-1 combines with J gene TRBJ2-1; there is no DNA to check the TCRdb D call of TRBD1. The CDR3 sequence is 14 residues long. Germline loops: CDR1 SGHRS, CDR2 YFSETQ. CDR3 region: CASRSPGQGHEQFF.

The chain links TRBV11-2 to TRBJ2-6. In germline, CDR1 is SGHAT, CDR2 FQNNGV. The CDR3 runs 17 residues. The CDR3 region is CASSLVPGSSGANVLTF.

This chain links TRBV28 with TRBJ2-1; without DNA, the TCRdb call of TRBD1 cannot be checked. The CDR3 loop spans 16 amino acids. CDR1 MDHEN and CDR2 SYDVKM come from the germline V gene. CDR3 protein: CASSPLGTGAYNEQFF.

The chain has TRBV4-1 and TRBJ2-5; as DNA is missing, the TRBD2 call by TCRdb cannot be tested. In germline, CDR1 is MGHRA, CDR2 YSYEKL. This CDR3 region has 16 residues. The CDR3 is CASSRTGLAGAETQYF.